A single sample gave rise to the 21 T cell receptor beta chains below, sequenced in a study of tumor-infiltrating lymphocytes in glioblastoma multiforme (TCRdb year 2017). The sequencing machine was an Illumina HiSeq 2500. TCRB libraries were constructed from RNA through three rounds of nested multiplex PCR following a modified ARM-PCR protocol with multiple V-beta primers and a C-beta primer. TCRdb reworked the public reads: Q25 trimming with fastp, MiXCR clone assembly, productive beta chains retained. Rows with a matching CDR3 protein are joined into one entry that keeps the most common DNA and genes. This sample is represented by about 9,600 distinct CDR3 sequences; about 72% of them were singletons. The top ten hold approximately 50% of the sample. Sample: brain tumor tissue. The receptors originated from a male donor with glioblastoma.

V usage is TRBV11-2 and J usage is TRBJ2-7; 10 bases agree with TRBD2. The CDR3 runs 13 residues. Germline V gives CDR1 SGHAT, CDR2 FQNNGV. J was trimmed by 7 bases and V by 5 bases; bases with no gene match: 5. Written as DNA, the CDR3 is TGTGCCAGCAGCCCCGGACTAGCGGCTGAGCAGTACTTC. This sequence encodes CASSPGLAAEQYF.

Points on this clonotype: Likely a read error: the CDR3 ends without its conserved phenylalanine or tryptophan. The DNA is left out, because the CDR3 cannot be placed on it with certainty; the CDR3 is given as TCRdb lists it. J is TRBJ2-2 and V is TRBV6-5; TRBD2, the table's D call, lacks a check against the DNA. With termini counted, the CDR3 has 18 amino acids. Germline CDR1 is MNHEY and CDR2 is SVGAGI. This chain's CDR3 is CASSYSNPRLPNTGELLS.

In the case of this clonotype: One base away lies a much larger clone, so this may be a sequencing read error. V gene TRBV9 combines with J gene TRBJ2-7, with 7 bases matching TRBD1. Germline-derived CDR1 and CDR2 are SGDLS and YYNGEE. The CDR3 has 14 amino acids. Here the CDR3 reads CASNVDPGGYEQYF. Here the CDR3 DNA reads TGTGCCAGCAACGTAGACCCAGGGGGCTACGAGCAGTACTTC.

Details on this clonotype: The CDR3 carries no conserved terminal phenylalanine or tryptophan, so it likely arises from a read error. The chain uses TRBV2 and TRBJ2-1; tentatively, D is TRBD2 (6 bases). The germline V gene has CDR1 SNHLY and CDR2 FYNNEI. This CDR3 has 14 amino acids. V lost 7 bases and J 5 bases, leaving 15 bases between the germline ends. The CDR3 nucleotides are TGTGCCAGCAAAAAACGGGGGATTGACAATGAGCAGTTCTCC. The encoded protein is CASKKRGIDNEQFS.

This clonotype has only one observation. Germline is not matched at one junction end, which may reflect a read error. The V gene is TRBV13, the J gene TRBJ1-1; D not certain. This CDR3 is built from 15 residues. Germline V lookup: CDR1 PRHDT, CDR2 FYEKMQ (reference sequence). CDR3 sequence: CASSPSGQGLTEALF. As DNA, the CDR3 is TGTGCCAGCAGCCCGTCCGGGCAAGGCCTCACTGAAGCTCTCTTT.

The chain joins TRBV7-9 to TRBJ2-3, with D perhaps TRBD2 (7 bases). The V end was cut by 5 bases, the J end by 3 bases, with 18 bases between. CDR3 length equals 16 residues. CDR1 SEHNR and CDR2 FQNEAQ come from the germline V gene (reference sequence). The CDR3 nucleotides read TGTGCCAGCAGCCCCTTTAATGAGGGGGGGACAGATACGCAGTATTTT. This encodes CASSPFNEGGTDTQYF.

This clonotype ranks as medium-sized. The V call is TRBV4-2, the J call TRBJ2-1; TRBD2 matches at 11 bases. The trim removed 6 bases at V and 0 bases at J, leaving 4 bases unmatched. CDR1 is LGHNA, CDR2 YNFKEQ, per germline. CDR3 size: 16 residues. The CDR3 reads CASSLAGGLSYNEQFF. DNA of the CDR3: TGTGCCAGCAGTCTAGCGGGAGGTCTCTCCTACAATGAGCAGTTCTTC.

As regards this clonotype: One base away lies a much larger clone, so this may be a sequencing read error. The chain is built from TRBV7-2 and TRBJ2-5; possibly TRBD1 for D (6 bases). This CDR3 is built from 13 residues. Germline lookup yields CDR1 SGHTA and CDR2 FQGNSA. The V end was cut by 8 bases, the J end by 2 bases, with 12 bases between. The CDR3 DNA sequence: TGTGCCAGCGCTAACGGGACACAAGAGACCCAGTACTTC. It encodes CASANGTQETQYF.

A word on this clonotype: The final CDR3 position lacks the conserved phenylalanine or tryptophan, pointing to a likely read error. The genes are TRBV6-5 and TRBJ2-1, with a possible D match to TRBD1 (6 bases). This CDR3 has 13 amino acids. Germline lookup yields CDR1 MNHEY and CDR2 SVGAGI. In DNA, the CDR3 is TGTGTCAGCAGTCCCCGGGACACCAATGAGCAGTTCTCC. Its translation: CVSSPRDTNEQFS.

This clonotype was observed at least ten times. The chain couples TRBV5-1 to TRBJ2-7, with 8 bases lining up with TRBD2. V was pared by 0 bases and J by 2 bases, with 4 bases of the junction left unmatched. This CDR3 has 15 amino acids. CDR1 and CDR2 from the germline V gene are SGHRS and YFSETQ. This CDR3 reads CASSLDASGPYEQYF. The CDR3 DNA is TGCGCCAGCAGCTTGGACGCTAGCGGGCCCTACGAGCAGTACTTC.

In the case of this clonotype: One junction end disagrees with the germline gene, perhaps due to a read error. V gene TRBV11-2 combines with J gene TRBJ2-7, with D perhaps TRBD2 (5 bases). CDR3 length: 15 amino acids. Germline loops: CDR1 SGHAT, CDR2 FQNNGV. Here the CDR3 reads CAISLSSIALYEQYF. The CDR3 DNA sequence: TGTGCCATCAGCCTCTCTAGCATAGCACTATACGAGCAGTACTTC.

To note about this clonotype: The junction and the germline gene differ at one end; a read error may be behind it. The chain has TRBV20-1 and TRBJ1-1; D is possibly TRBD1 (6 bases). The CDR3 extends over 13 amino acids. The germline V gene has CDR1 DFQATT and CDR2 SNEGSKA (reference sequence). The CDR3: CSSVWDGGAEAFF. Here the CDR3 DNA reads TGCAGTTCTGTTTGGGACGGGGGGGCTGAGGCTTTCTTT.

Judged by abundance, this clonotype is large. V and J are TRBV6-6 and TRBJ2-3; D ambiguous. The CDR3 loop spans 16 amino acids. Germline lookup yields CDR1 MNHNY and CDR2 SVGAGI (reference sequence). Trimming took 6 bases from V and 0 from J, leaving 16 bases between them. CDR3 protein: CASSSVWAGSTDTQYF. In DNA form, the CDR3 reads TGTGCCAGCAGCTCCGTTTGGGCCGGTAGCACAGATACGCAGTATTTT.

Details on this clonotype: The junction does not match germline at one end; this may be a read error. V and J are TRBV5-4 and TRBJ2-3, with D unresolved. Germline values: CDR1 SGHNT, CDR2 YYREEE (reference sequence). The CDR3 has 15 residues. CDR3 bases: TGTGCCAGCAGTTTGGAGAGTAGAACCACAGATACGCATTATTTT. Amino acids: CASSLESRTTDTHYF.

Here the CDR3 DNA reads TGTGCCAGCAGTCTCCGGGACAGGGGGGAAGAGACCCAGTACTTC. It codes for CASSLRDRGEETQYF. The chain couples TRBV6-1 to TRBJ2-5, with 11 bases matching TRBD1. The CDR3 consists of 15 residues. CDR1 and CDR2 (germline): MNHNS, SASEGT. V lost 5 bases, J lost 3 bases, and 5 bases stayed unmatched.

On this clonotype: This could be a read error, since a much larger clone is one nucleotide away. The chain recombines TRBV2 with TRBJ2-3; D is perhaps TRBD1 or TRBD2 (5 bases each). The CDR3 is 12 amino acids. The germline V gene has CDR1 SNHLY and CDR2 FYNNEI. The CDR3 region has the DNA TGTGCCGGCAGCCCTCGGGGCGGTACGCAGTATTTT. Its protein is CAGSPRGGTQYF.

As concerns this clonotype: In this CDR3 the conserved last residue, phenylalanine or tryptophan, is missing, so a read error is likely. V gene TRBV5-1 combines with J gene TRBJ2-5, with D possibly TRBD1 on 6 matching bases. CDR3 length: 15 residues. The germline CDR1 and CDR2 sequences are SGHRS and YFSETQ. CDR3 residues: CASSLVGRQVVTQYP. The CDR3 DNA sequence: TGCGCCAGTAGCTTGGTGGGACGACAGGTCGTGACCCAGTACCCC.

As to this clonotype: An end of the junction does not agree with germline; a read error may underlie this. The chain combines TRBV7-8 with TRBJ2-1, with D possibly being TRBD2 (5 bases). Germline CDR1 and CDR2: SGHVS and FQNEAQ. The CDR3 runs 15 residues. CDR3 sequence (DNA): TGTGCAAGCAGCCAGAAGTTCGGGGACTACAATGAGCAGTTCTTC. Its protein product is CASSQKFGDYNEQFF.

As for this clonotype: The final CDR3 position lacks the conserved phenylalanine or tryptophan, pointing to a likely read error. The V gene is TRBV25-1, the J gene TRBJ1-1, with D perhaps matching TRBD1 (6 bases). The CDR3 length is 16 residues. Germline V gene data show CDR1 as MGHDK and CDR2 as SYGVNS. Trimming removed 3 bases from V and 2 bases from J, with 16 bases in between. For the CDR3, the DNA is TGTGCCAGCAGTGACGAGGGGGTCGTCGGTAACACTGAAGCTTTCTCT. It translates to CASSDEGVVGNTEAFS.

The chain uses TRBV11-3 and TRBJ2-7, with 8 bases fitting TRBD1. This CDR3 contains 14 residues. V gave up 5 bases and J gave up 2 bases; unmatched junction bases: 5. Germline V CDR1 and CDR2: SGHNT, YENEEA. As DNA, the CDR3 is TGTGCCAGCAGCCTCGGACAGGGACCCTACGAGCAGTACTTC. This gives the protein CASSLGQGPYEQYF.

This sequence joins TRBV11-3 and TRBJ2-7; TRBD2 agrees at 7 bases. The germline gives CDR1 SGHNT, CDR2 YENEEA. The CDR3 has 13 residues. Trimming at V came to 5 bases and at J to 7 bases, leaving 8 bases not matched to a gene. In DNA, the CDR3 is TGTGCCAGCAGCCCCCCAGGACTAGAGGAGCAGTACTTC. Encoded protein: CASSPPGLEEQYF.